One T cell receptor (beta chain) is described in this entry. Its target is not known. The CDR3 sequence is 15 residues long. The germline gives CDR1 SGHDT, CDR2 YYEEEE. J lost 2 bases, V lost 1 base, and 2 bases had no gene match. These data belong to a study of neoadjuvant anti-PD-1 for oral cavity cancer. Turning to the study itself: Patients without progression received a fourth nivolumab dose around day 43, then surgical resection on days 50-56. Study observations and caveats: With a few patients per group, TCR findings need larger cohorts.

The method was immunoSEQ multiplex PCR; TCRdb's version includes in-frame clones alone and lacks a portion of them. The repertoire holds about 9,800 clones, 60% to 75% seen once, with approximately 4.7% in the top ten. Time point here: after neoadjuvant nivolumab, at surgical resection. These newly diagnosed stage II-IVA oral cavity squamous cell carcinoma patients had no prior systemic or radiation treatment. Blood cells were analyzed directly, without culture or expansion. The chain carries TRBV5-6 and TRBJ1-4; 7 positions agree with TRBD1. The sample in question was PBMCs, obtained after nivolumab (anti-PD-1) treatment. The TCR was taken from a person between 35 and 79 years old with oral cavity squamous cell carcinoma. CDR3 coding DNA: TGTGCCAGCAGCTTGACAGGGGAGACTAATGAAAAACTGTTTTTT. It is translated as CASSLTGETNEKLFF. The full variable domain, completed using reference TRBV5-6 and TRBJ1-4, is DAGVTQSPTHLIKTRGQQVTLRCSPKSGHDTVSWYQQALGQGPQFIFQYYEEEERQRGNFPDRFSGHQFPNYSSELNVNALLLGDSALYLCASSLTGETNEKLFFGSGTQLSVL.